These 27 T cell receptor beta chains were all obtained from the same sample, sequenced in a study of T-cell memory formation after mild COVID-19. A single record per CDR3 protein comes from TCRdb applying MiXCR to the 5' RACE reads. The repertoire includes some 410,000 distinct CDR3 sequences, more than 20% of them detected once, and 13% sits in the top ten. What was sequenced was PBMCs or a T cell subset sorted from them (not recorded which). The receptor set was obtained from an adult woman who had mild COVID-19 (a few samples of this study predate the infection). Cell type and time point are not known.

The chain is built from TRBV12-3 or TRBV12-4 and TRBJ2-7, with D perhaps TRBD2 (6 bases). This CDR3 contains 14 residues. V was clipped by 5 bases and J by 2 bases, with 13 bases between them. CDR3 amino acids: CASSPPGLPYEQYF. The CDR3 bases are TGTGCCAGCAGTCCTCCGGGACTCCCCTACGAGCAGTACTTC.

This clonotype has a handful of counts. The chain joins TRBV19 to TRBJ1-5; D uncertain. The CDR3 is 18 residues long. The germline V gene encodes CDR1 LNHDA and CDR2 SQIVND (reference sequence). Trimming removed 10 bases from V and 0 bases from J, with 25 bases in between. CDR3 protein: CATPPRFPGVYSNQPQHF. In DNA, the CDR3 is TGTGCCACCCCACCCAGATTCCCAGGCGTCTATAGCAATCAGCCCCAGCATTTT.

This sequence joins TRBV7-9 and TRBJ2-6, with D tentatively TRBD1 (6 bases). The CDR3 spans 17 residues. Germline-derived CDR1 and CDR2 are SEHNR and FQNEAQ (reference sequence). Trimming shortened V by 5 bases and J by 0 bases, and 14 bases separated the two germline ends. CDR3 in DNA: TGTGCCAGCAGCCCGGGACGGACAGTCTCTGGGGCCAACGTCCTGACTTTC. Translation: CASSPGRTVSGANVLTF.

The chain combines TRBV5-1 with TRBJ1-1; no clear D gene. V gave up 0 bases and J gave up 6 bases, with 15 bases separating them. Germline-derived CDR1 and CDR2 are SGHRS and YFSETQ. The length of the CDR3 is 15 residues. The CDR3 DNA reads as TGCGCCAGCAGCTTGGGCGCGGGTGGGAGCCCTGAAGCTTTCTTT. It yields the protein CASSLGAGGSPEAFF. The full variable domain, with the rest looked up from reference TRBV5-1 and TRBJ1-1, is KAGVTQTPRYLIKTRGQQVTLSCSPISGHRSVSWYQQTPGQGLQFLFEYFSETQRNKGNFPGRFSGRQFSNSRSEMNVSTLELGDSALYLCASSLGAGGSPEAFFGQGTRLTVV.

The CDR3 spells CASSLGPYKGELFF. Here the CDR3 DNA reads TGTGCCAGCAGCTTAGGTCCCTATAAGGGGGAGCTGTTTTTT. The V and J genes are TRBV7-9 and TRBJ2-2; D gene uncertain. CDR1 and CDR2 (germline): SEHNR, FQNEAQ (reference sequence). Trimming removed 1 base from V and 8 bases from J, with 11 bases in between. CDR3 length equals 14 residues.

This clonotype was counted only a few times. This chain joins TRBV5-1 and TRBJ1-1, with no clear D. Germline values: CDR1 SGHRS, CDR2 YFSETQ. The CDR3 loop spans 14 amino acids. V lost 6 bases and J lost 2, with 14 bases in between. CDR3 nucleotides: TGCGCCAGCACCCCCGGCGGCCTTAACACTGAAGCTTTCTTT. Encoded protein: CASTPGGLNTEAFF. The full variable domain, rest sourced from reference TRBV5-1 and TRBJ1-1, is KAGVTQTPRYLIKTRGQQVTLSCSPISGHRSVSWYQQTPGQGLQFLFEYFSETQRNKGNFPGRFSGRQFSNSRSEMNVSTLELGDSALYLCASTPGGLNTEAFFGQGTRLTVV.

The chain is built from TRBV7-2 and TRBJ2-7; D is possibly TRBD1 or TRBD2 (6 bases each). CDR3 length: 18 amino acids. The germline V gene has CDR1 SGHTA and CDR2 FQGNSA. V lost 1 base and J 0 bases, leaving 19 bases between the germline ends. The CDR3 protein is CASSLEGGGQTSSYEQYF. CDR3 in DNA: TGTGCCAGCAGCTTAGAGGGGGGTGGGCAGACGAGCTCCTACGAGCAGTACTTC.

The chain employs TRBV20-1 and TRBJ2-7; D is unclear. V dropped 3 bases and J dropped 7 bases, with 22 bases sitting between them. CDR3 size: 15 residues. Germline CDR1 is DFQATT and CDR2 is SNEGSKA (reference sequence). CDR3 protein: CSARDPDLPLWEQYF. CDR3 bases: TGCAGTGCTAGGGACCCCGACCTTCCCCTCTGGGAGCAGTACTTC.

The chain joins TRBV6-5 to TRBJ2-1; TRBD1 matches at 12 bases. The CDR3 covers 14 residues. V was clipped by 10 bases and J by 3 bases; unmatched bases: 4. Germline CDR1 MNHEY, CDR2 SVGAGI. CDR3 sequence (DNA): TGTGCCATCGGGACAGGGGGCTTCTACAATGAGCAGTTCTTC. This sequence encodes CAIGTGGFYNEQFF.

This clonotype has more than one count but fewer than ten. The CDR3 region has the DNA TGTGCCAGCAGTTTAGGGACAGGGTCGTTTCTGAACACTGAAGCTTTCTTT. Amino acid sequence: CASSLGTGSFLNTEAFF. The chain carries TRBV12-3 or TRBV12-4 and TRBJ1-1; 8 bases match TRBD1. The CDR3 spans 17 residues. The V gene end was trimmed by 1 base and the J gene end by 0 bases; junction bases not matched to a gene: 7.

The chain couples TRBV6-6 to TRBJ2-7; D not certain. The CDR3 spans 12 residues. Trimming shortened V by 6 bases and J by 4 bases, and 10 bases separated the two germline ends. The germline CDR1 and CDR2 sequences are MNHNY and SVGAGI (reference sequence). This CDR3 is CASREFEYEQYF. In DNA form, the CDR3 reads TGTGCCAGCAGGGAGTTTGAATACGAGCAGTACTTC.

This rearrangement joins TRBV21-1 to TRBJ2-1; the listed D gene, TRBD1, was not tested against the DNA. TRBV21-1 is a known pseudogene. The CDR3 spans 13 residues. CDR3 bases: TGTGCCAGCTGCGGGACAGGAAAAAATGAGCAGTTCTTC. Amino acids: CASCGTGKNEQFF.

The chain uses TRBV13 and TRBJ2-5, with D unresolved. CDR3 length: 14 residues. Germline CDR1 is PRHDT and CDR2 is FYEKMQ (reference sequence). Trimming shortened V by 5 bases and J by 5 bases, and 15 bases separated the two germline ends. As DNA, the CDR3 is TGTGCCAGCAGCACCACGGGTAATGTGGAGACCCAGTACTTC. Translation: CASSTTGNVETQYF.

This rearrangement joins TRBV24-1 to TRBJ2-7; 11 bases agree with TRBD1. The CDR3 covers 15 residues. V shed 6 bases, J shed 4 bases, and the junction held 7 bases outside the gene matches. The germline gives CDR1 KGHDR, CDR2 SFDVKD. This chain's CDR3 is CATSTWTGGAYEQYF. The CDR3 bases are TGTGCCACCAGTACCTGGACAGGGGGCGCATACGAGCAGTACTTC.

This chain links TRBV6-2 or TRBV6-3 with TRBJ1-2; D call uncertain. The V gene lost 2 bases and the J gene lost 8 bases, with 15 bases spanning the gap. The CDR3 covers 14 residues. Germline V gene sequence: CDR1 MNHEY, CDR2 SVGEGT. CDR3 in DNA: TGTGCCAGCAGTTACGGGCCCGGGATCGGGGGCTACACCTTC. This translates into CASSYGPGIGGYTF.

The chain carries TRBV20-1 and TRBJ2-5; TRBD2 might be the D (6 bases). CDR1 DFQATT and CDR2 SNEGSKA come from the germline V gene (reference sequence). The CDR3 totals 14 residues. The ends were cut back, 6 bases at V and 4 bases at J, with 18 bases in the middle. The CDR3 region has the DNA TGCAGTGCACGCCCGGGACTGTCGCGAGAGACCCAGTACTTC. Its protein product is CSARPGLSRETQYF.

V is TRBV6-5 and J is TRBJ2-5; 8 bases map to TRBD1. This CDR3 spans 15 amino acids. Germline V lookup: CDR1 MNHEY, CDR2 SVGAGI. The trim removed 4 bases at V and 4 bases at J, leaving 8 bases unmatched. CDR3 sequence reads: CASSFQGARGETQYF. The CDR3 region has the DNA TGTGCCAGCAGTTTTCAGGGGGCCAGAGGAGAGACCCAGTACTTC.

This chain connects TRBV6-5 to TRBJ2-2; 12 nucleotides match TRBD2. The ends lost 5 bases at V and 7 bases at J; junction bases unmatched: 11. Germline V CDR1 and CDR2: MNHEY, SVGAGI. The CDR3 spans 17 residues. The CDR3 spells CASSVLAGGPKGGELFF. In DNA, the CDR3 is TGTGCCAGCAGTGTTCTAGCGGGAGGGCCGAAGGGCGGGGAGCTGTTTTTT.

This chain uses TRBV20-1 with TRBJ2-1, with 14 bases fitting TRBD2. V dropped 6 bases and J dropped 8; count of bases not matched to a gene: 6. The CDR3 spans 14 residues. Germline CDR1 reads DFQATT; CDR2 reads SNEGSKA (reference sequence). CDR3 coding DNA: TGCAGTGCGTCGGGACTAGCGGGAGTCGATGAGCAGTTCTTC. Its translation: CSASGLAGVDEQFF.

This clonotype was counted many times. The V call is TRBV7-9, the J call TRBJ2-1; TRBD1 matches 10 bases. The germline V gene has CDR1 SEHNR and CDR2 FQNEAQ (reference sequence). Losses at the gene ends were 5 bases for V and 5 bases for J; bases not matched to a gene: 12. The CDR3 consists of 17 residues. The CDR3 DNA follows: TGTGCCAGCAGCCCCATACCGACAGGGGGCCTAAACAATGAGCAGTTCTTC. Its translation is CASSPIPTGGLNNEQFF. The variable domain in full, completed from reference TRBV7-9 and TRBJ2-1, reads DTGVSQNPRHKITKRGQNVTFRCDPISEHNRLYWYRQTLGQGPEFLTYFQNEAQLEKSRLLSDRFSAERPKGSFSTLEIQRTEQGDSAMYLCASSPIPTGGLNNEQFFGPGTRLTVL.

This CDR3 reads CASSYWSGRTEETQYF. The CDR3 DNA reads as TGTGCCAGCAGCTACTGGAGCGGGAGGACGGAAGAGACCCAGTACTTC. The chain uses TRBV7-2 and TRBJ2-5; 9 bases are shared with TRBD2. The germline V gene has CDR1 SGHTA and CDR2 FQGNSA. The junction had 9 bases not matched to a gene; V was cut back by 4 bases and J by 3 bases. This CDR3 is 16 amino acids long.

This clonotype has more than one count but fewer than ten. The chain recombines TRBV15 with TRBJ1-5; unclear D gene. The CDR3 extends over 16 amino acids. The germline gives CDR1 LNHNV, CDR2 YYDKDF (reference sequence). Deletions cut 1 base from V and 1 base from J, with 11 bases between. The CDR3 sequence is CATSRVTAGSNQPQHF. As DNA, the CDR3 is TGTGCCACCAGCAGAGTCACAGCGGGGAGCAATCAGCCCCAGCATTTT.

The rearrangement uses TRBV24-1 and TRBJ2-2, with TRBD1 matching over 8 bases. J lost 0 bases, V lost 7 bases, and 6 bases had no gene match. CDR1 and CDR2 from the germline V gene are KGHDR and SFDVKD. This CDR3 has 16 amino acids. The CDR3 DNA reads TGTGCCACCAGGGGATCAGGGGGCGCGAACACCGGGGAGCTGTTTTTT. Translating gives CATRGSGGANTGELFF.

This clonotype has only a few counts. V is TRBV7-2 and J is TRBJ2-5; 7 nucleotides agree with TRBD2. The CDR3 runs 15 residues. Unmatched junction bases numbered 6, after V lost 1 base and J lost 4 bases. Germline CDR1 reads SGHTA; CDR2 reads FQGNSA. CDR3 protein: CASSLGSGTGETQYF. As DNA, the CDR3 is TGTGCCAGCAGCTTAGGCAGCGGGACCGGAGAGACCCAGTACTTC.

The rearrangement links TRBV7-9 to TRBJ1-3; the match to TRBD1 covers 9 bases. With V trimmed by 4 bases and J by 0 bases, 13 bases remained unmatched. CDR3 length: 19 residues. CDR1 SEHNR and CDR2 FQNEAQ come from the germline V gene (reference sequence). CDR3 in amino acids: CASSYHMGQGFYSGNTIYF. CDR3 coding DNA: TGTGCCAGCAGCTACCATATGGGACAGGGTTTTTACTCTGGAAACACCATATATTTT.

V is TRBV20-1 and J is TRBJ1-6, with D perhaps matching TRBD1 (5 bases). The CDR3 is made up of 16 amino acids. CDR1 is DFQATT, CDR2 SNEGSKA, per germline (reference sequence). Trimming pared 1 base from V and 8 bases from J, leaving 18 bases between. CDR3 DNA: TGCAGTGCTAGAGTCCTGGGCGGGGGATACCATTCACCCCTCCACTTT. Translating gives CSARVLGGGYHSPLHF.

This chain's CDR3 is CSAVTSGNIQYF. CDR3 bases: TGCAGCGCCGTAACCAGTGGAAACATTCAGTACTTC. J is TRBJ2-4 and V is TRBV29-1, with D hard to call. Germline assignment: CDR1 SQVTM and CDR2 ANQGSEA. The CDR3 runs 12 residues. V was trimmed by 7 bases and J by 6 bases, leaving 13 bases between them.